The clone carrying this T cell receptor beta chain showed up just a few times. Its target is not known. A much more abundant neighbour one base away suggests this may be a read error. This entry belongs to a study of blood T cells in healthy people across ages. Study-level results: From one million sequenced T cells, diversity estimates were lower bounds. Expanded clonotype shifts may have been confounded, as the donors had an unknown CMV status. Long-lived donors had more naive CD4+ cells and higher diversity than aged donors.

Next came a second PCR, run for about 7 to 12 cycles, which used a sample-barcoded 5' primer along with a J-beta primer mix. Each cDNA molecule was tagged by a template-switch adaptor that had 12 random nucleotides. TCRdb reprocessed the 5' RACE reads with MiXCR, giving one entry per CDR3 protein. The repertoire consists of over 600,000 distinct CDR3 sequences, with under 25% occurring once and the leading ten covering 3.5% to 4%. Germline-derived CDR1 and CDR2 are SNHLY and FYNNEI. With 1 base removed from V and 2 bases from J, the gap between germline ends came to 9 bases. The length of the CDR3 is 15 residues.

The chain carries TRBV2 and TRBJ1-3, with unresolved D. The sequenced sample was blood. The receptor's source is a man between 65 and 80 years old in good health. DNA for the CDR3: TGTGCCAGCAGTGAAGACGGCAACCCTGGAAACACCATATATTTT. This encodes CASSEDGNPGNTIYF.